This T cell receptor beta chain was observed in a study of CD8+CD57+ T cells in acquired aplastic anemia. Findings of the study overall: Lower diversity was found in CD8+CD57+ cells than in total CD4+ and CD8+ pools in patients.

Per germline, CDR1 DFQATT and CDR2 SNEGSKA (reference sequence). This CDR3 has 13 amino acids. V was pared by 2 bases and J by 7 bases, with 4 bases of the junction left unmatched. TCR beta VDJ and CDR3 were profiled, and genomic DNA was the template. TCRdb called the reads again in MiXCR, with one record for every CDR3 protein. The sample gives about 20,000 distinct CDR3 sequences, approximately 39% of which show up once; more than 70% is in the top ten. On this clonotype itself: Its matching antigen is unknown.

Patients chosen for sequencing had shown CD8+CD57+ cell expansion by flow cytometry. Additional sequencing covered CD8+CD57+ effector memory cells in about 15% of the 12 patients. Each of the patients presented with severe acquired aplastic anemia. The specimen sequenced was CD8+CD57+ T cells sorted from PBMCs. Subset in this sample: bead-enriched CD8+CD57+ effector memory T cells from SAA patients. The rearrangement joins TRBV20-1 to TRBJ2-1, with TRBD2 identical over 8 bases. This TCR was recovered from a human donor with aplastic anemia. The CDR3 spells CSARREGRNEQFF. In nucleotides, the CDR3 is TGCAGTGCTAGACGGGAGGGCCGGAATGAGCAGTTCTTC.